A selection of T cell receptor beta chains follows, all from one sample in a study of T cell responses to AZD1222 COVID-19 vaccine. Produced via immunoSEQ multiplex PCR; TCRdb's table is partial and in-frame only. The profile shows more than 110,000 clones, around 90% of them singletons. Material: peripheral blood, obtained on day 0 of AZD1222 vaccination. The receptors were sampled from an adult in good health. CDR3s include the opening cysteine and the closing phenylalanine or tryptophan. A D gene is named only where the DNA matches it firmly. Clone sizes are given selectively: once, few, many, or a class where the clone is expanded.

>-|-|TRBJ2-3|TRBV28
TGTGCCAGCAGTTTCGCCGGGACCGGGTTGACAGATACGCAGTATTTT
CASSFAGTGLTDTQYF
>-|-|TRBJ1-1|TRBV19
TGTGCCAGTAGTATGAGGGGGGGTGGCACTGAAGCTTTCTTT
CASSMRGGGTEAFF
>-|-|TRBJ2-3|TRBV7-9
TGTGCCAGCGGTCGGGAGACTGGCACAGATACGCAGTATTTT
CASGRETGTDTQYF
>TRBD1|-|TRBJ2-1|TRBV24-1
TGTGCCACCAGTGAGAAGGGCAGGGGGTTCTACAATGAGCAGTTCTTC
CATSEKGRGFYNEQFF
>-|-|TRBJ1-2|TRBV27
TGTGCCAGCGGAACAGGTTATGGCTACACCTTC
CASGTGYGYTF
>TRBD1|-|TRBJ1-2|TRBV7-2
TGTGCCAGCAGTCTCGGGACAGGGGGCGATTATGGCTACACCTTC
CASSLGTGGDYGYTF
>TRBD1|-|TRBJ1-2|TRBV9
TGTGCCAGCAGCAGAGGGGCCCACACAGGGGGCGATGGCTACACCTTC
CASSRGAHTGGDGYTF
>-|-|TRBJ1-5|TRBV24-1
TGTGCCACCAGTGATACGGCAGGGCACAATCAGCCCCAGCATTTT
CATSDTAGHNQPQHF
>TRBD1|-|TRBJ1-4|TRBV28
TGTGCCAGCAGTCCCCGGGACAGGTCTAATGAAAAACTGTTTTTT
CASSPRDRSNEKLFF
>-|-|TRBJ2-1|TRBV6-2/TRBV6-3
TGTGCCAGCAGTTTAGCGGACGGGGGTTACAATGAGCAGTTCTTC
CASSLADGGYNEQFF
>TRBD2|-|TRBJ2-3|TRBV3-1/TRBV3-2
TGTGCCAGCAGCAGATCAGCGGGAGGGAGCACAGATACGCAGTATTTT
CASSRSAGGSTDTQYF
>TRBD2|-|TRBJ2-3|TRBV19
TGTGCCAGTAGTATGGGGGGAGGGTACACAGATACGCAGTATTTT
CASSMGGGYTDTQYF
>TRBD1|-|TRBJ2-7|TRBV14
TGTGCCAGCAGCCAATTGACAGGGGCCCTCTACGAGCAGTACTTC
CASSQLTGALYEQYF
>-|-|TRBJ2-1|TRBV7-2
TGTGCCAGCAGCTTCCAGCCGGACCCTTACAATGAGCAGTTCTTC
CASSFQPDPYNEQFF
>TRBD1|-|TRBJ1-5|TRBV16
TGTGCCAGCAGCCCCGGGACAGGCAGGTTCCAGCCCCAGCATTTT
CASSPGTGRFQPQHF
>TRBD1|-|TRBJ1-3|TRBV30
TGTGCCTGGAGCGCGACAGGGGGAGGCACCATATATTTT
CAWSATGGGTIYF
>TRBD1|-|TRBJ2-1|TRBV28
TGTGCCAGCAGACGGACAGGTGGAAACAATGAGCAGTTCTTC
CASRRTGGNNEQFF
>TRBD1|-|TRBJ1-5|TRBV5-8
TGTGCCAGCAGCCGGGGACAGGGCTTAAACAATCAGCCCCAGCATTTT
CASSRGQGLNNQPQHF
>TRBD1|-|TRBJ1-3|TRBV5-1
TGCGCCAGCAGCTCCCGGGACAGAGGGAACACCATATATTTT
CASSSRDRGNTIYF
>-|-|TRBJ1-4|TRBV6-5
TGTGCCAGCGGAAGGGGATTAGGGGAAAAACTGTTTTTT
CASGRGLGEKLFF
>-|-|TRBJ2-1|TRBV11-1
TGTGCCAGCAGCTTAGTTGGGAATGAGCAGTTCTTC
CASSLVGNEQFF
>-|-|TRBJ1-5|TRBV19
TGTGCCAGTAGTATGGGCCTCCTTCCCCTCGGTCAGCCCCAGCATTTT
CASSMGLLPLGQPQHF
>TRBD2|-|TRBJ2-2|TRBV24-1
TGTGCCACCCAACTAGCGGGAGCCGGGGAGCTGTTTTTT
CATQLAGAGELFF
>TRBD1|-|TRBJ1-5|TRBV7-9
TGTGCCAGCAGCTTGGGACAGGGGGCAGCTAGTGGGAGCAATCAGCCCCAGCATTTT
CASSLGQGAASGSNQPQHF
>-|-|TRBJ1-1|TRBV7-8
TGTGCCAGCAAGGAAGGGGGGAACACTGAAGCTTTCTTT
CASKEGGNTEAFF
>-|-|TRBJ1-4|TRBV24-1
TGTGCCACCAGTGATCCAAACCCGAGGGGGAATGAAAAACTGTTTTTT
CATSDPNPRGNEKLFF
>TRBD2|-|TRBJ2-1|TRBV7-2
TGTGCCAGCAGCTTAACTAGCGGGATTCTCAATGAGCAGTTCTTC
CASSLTSGILNEQFF
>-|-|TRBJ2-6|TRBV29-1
TGCAGCGTTGAATCAGGGGAAGGGTCTGGGGCCAACGTCCTGACTTTC
CSVESGEGSGANVLTF
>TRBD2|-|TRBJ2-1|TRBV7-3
TGTGCCAGCAGCGCACGGTGGACTAGCGGGAAGGATGAGCAGTTCTTC
CASSARWTSGKDEQFF
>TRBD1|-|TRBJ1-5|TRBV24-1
TGTGCCACCAGTGCCTCCAACAGGGGTCAGCCCCAGCATTTT
CATSASNRGQPQHF
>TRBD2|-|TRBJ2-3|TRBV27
TGTGCCAGCAGTCCCTTAAGGGGAGGGCCCGACTTCACAGATACGCAGTATTTT
CASSPLRGGPDFTDTQYF
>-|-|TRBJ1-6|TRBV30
TGTGCCTGGAGTGTGGCTAGTAGACGGAATAATTCACCCCTCCACTTT
CAWSVASRRNNSPLHF
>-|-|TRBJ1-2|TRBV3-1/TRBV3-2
TGTGCCAGCAGTGACGGGGGTGGCTACACCTTC
CASSDGGGYTF
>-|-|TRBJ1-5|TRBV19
TGTGCCAGTAGTATCACTTGGACAGGCAATCAGCCCCAGCATTTT
CASSITWTGNQPQHF
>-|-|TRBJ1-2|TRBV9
TGTGCCAGCAGCGTGGAACAGCGGGGCTATGGCTACACCTTC
CASSVEQRGYGYTF
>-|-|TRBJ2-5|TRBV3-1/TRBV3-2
TGTGCCAGCAGCCAAGTAGCCGGGCGAGGAGGGGACAAAGAGACCCAGTACTTC
CASSQVAGRGGDKETQYF
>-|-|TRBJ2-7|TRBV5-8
TGTGCCAGCAGCTGGGCCCCATACGAGCAGTACTTC
CASSWAPYEQYF
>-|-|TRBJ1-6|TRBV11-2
TGTGCCAGCAGCTTAGCCCCCGATTCACCCCTCCACTTT
CASSLAPDSPLHF
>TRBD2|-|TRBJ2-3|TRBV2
TGTGCCAGCCTGGGACTAGCGCGCATGAATACGCAGTATTTT
CASLGLARMNTQYF
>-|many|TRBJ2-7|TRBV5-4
TGTGCCAGCAGCTTGATAGGTAAGGGTGGCGAGCAGTACTTC
CASSLIGKGGEQYF
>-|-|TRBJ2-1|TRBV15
TGTGCCACCAGCAGAGCCAGCGGTCCCTTCGCTGGGGAGCAGTTCTTC
CATSRASGPFAGEQFF
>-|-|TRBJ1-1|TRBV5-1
TGCGCCAGCAGCTCCGACGGGCAAAACACTGAAGCTTTCTTT
CASSSDGQNTEAFF
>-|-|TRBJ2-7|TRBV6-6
TGTGCCAGCAGTCCCCTCCGGGGGCCTAGCGGCTTCTACGAGCAGTACTTC
CASSPLRGPSGFYEQYF
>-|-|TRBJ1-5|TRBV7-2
TGTGCCAGCAGCTTAGGCGGCGTACAGGGAACCAATCAGCCCCAGCATTTT
CASSLGGVQGTNQPQHF
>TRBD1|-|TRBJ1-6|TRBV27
TGTGCCAGCAGTTTGGGGACAGGGGTGACTTCACCCCTCCACTTT
CASSLGTGVTSPLHF
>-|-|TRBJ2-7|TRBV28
TGTGCCAGCAGTTTATTTTTCGGTGAGCAGTACTTC
CASSLFFGEQYF
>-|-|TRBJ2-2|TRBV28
TGTGCCAGCAGTTTATCGACCACCGGGGAGCTGTTTTTT
CASSLSTTGELFF
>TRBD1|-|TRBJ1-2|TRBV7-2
TGTGCCAGCAGCTTAGGTTTGGGACAGGGGGCAAGTGGCTACACCTTC
CASSLGLGQGASGYTF
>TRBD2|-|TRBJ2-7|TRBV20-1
TGCAGTGCTAGTGGGACTAGCGGCTACTACGAGCAGTACTTC
CSASGTSGYYEQYF
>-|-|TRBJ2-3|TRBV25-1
TGTGCCAGCACCCCTATCGGGGGACTTGGGGATACGCAGTATTTT
CASTPIGGLGDTQYF
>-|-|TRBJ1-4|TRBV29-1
TGCAGCGGTTACAGGGTAAATGATGAAAAACTGTTTTTT
CSGYRVNDEKLFF
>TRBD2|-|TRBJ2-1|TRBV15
TGTGCCACCAGCAGAGATCTCACGGGCGGGGGCAATGAGCAGTTCTTC
CATSRDLTGGGNEQFF
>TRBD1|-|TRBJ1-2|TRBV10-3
TGTGCCATCAACCTATCGGGACAGGGCGCAAATGGCTACACCTTC
CAINLSGQGANGYTF
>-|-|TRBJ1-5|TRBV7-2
TGTGCCAGCAGCTTAAGTTCCTGGGCTCAGCCCCAGCATTTT
CASSLSSWAQPQHF
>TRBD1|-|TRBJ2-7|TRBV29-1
TGCAGCGTTGAGGGGAGGGGACAGGGCTCCTACGAGCAGTACTTC
CSVEGRGQGSYEQYF
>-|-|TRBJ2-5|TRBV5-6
TGTGCCAGCGACCTATGGGGGGACTGGGAGACCCAGTACTTC
CASDLWGDWETQYF
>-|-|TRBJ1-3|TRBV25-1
TGTGCCAGCAGTGACCGGTTCTCTGGAAACACCATATATTTT
CASSDRFSGNTIYF